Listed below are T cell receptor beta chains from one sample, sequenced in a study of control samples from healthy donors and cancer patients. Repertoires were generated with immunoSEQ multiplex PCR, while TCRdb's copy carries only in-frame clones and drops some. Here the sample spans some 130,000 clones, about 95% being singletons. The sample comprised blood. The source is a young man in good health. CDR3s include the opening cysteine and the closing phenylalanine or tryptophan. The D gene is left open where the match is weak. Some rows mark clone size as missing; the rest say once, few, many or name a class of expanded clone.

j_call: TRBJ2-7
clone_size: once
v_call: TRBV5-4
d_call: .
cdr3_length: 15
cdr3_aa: CASSSDRGGTYEQYF

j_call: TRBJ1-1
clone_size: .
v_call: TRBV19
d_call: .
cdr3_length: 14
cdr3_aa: CASSTPGASTEAFF

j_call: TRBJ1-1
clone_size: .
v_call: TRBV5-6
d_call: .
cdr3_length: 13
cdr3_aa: CASSLWGNTEAFF

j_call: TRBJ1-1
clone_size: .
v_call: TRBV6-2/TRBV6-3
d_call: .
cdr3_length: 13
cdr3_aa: CASSYSLSPKAFF

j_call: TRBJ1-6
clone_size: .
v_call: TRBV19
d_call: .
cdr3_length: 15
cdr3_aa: CASLAGAAGNSPLHF

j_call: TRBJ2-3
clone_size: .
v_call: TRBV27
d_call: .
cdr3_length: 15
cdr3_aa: CASRRSGLSTDTQYF

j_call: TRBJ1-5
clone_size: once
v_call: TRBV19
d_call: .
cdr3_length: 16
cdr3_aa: CASSAQGIASNQPQHF

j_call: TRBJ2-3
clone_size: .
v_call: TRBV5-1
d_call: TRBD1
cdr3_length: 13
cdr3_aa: CASSFEGANTQYF

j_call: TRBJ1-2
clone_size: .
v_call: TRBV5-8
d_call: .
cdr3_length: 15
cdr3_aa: CASSLLGGRMYGYTF

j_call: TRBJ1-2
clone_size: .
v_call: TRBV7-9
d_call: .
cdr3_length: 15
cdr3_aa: CASSLGGHAMVGYTF

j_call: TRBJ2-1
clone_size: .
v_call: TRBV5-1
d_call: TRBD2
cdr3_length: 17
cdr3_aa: CASSTTGTSGGADEQFF

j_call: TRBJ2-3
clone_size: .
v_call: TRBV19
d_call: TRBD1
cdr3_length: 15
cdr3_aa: CASSTRDSRTDTQYF

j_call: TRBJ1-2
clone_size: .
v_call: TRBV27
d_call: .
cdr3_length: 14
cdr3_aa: CASSLAAVKGLYTF

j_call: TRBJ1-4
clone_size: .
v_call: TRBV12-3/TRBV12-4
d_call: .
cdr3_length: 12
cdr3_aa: CASSLVRGKLFF

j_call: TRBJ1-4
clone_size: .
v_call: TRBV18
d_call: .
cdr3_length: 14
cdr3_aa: CASSIGALDEKLFF

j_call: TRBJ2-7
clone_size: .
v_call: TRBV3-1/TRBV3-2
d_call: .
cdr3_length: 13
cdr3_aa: CASSRALAYEQYF

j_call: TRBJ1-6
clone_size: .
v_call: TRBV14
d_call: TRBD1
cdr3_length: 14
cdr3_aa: CASSPTGLNSPLHF

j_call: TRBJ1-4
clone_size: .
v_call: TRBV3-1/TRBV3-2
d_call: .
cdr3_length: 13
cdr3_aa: CASSQYASEKLFF

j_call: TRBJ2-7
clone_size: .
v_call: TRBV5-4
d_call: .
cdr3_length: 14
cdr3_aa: CASSPWGASYEQYF

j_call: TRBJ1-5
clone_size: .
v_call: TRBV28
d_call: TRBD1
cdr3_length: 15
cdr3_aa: CATGNYRGTNQPQHF

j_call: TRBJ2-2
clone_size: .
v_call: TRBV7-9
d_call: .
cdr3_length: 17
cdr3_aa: CASSHPSTNANTGELFF

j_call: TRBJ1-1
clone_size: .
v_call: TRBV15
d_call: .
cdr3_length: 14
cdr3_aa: CATSRERGSAEAFF

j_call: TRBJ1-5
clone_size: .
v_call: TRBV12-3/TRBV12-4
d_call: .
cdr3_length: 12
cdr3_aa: CASTAGYQPQHF

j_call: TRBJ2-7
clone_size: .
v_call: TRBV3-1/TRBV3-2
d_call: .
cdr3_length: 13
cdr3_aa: CASSQGKPSEQYF

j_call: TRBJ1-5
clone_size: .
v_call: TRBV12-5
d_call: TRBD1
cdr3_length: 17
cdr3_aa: CASGLGDRGYSNQPQHF

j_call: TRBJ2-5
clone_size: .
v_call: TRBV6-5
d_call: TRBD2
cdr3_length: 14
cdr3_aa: CASRGLALQETQYF

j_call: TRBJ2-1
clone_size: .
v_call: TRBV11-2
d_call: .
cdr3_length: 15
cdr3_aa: CASSLVPLPGNEQFF

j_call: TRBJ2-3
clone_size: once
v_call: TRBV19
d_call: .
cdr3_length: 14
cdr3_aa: CASSIDYGTDTQYF

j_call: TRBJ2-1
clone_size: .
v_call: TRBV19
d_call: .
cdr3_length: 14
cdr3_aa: CASSPGTSNNEQFF

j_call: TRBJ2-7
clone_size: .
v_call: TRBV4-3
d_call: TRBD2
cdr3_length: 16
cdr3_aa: CASSHQSGGMPYEQYF

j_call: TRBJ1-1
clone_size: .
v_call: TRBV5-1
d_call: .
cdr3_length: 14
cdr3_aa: CASRNQGRNTEAFF